These 5 T cell receptor beta chains came from one sample sequenced in a study of vaccination and CD4 T cells after COVID-19. For these TCRs, the target antigens are not known. The treatment is: roughly nine-day PBMC culture with coronavirus spike peptide pools or control peptides (ViraFEST assay). The Oncomine TCR Beta short-read assay was applied to DNA of cultured CD4+ T cells. TCRdb re-called the PCR reads with MiXCR, one entry per CDR3 protein. The sample yields fewer than 15,000 distinct CDR3 sequences, 41% seen once. The sequencing here drew on CD4+ T cells from blood, cultured in vitro, taken after SARS-CoV-2 vaccination. These TCRs come from a human donor who had recovered from COVID-19.

The chain is built from TRBV7-2 and TRBJ2-7; tentative D call: TRBD1 (7 bases). The length of the CDR3 is 14 residues. CDR1 and CDR2 (germline): SGHTA, FQGNSA. V dropped 5 bases and J dropped 4 bases, with 15 bases sitting between them. The CDR3 protein is CASSLRDSIYEQYF. In DNA, the CDR3 is TGTGCCAGCAGCCTGCGGGACAGCATTTACGAGCAGTACTTC. Looking up the rest from reference TRBV7-2 and TRBJ2-7 gives the full variable domain: GAGVSQSPSNKVTEKGKDVELRCDPISGHTALYWYRQSLGQGLEFLIYFQGNSAPDKSGLPSDRFSAERTGGSVSTLTIQRTQQEDSAVYLCASSLRDSIYEQYFGPGTRLTVT.

The chain combines TRBV6-2 or TRBV6-3 with TRBJ2-1; 10 bases agree with TRBD2. Germline-derived CDR1 and CDR2 are MNHEY and SVGEGT. The CDR3 totals 10 residues. V lost 6 bases to trimming and J lost 16 bases; unmatched junction nucleotides: 3. This CDR3 is CASRGLAVFF. The CDR3 DNA reads as TGTGCCAGCAGAGGACTAGCGGTTTTCTTC.

The chain links TRBV11-3 to TRBJ1-2; no reliable D call. The CDR3 totals 12 residues. Germline-derived CDR1 and CDR2 are SGHNT and YENEEA. V gave up 5 bases and J gave up 4 bases, with 8 bases separating them. Here the CDR3 DNA reads TGTGCCAGCAGCCGAGGAATCTATGGCTACACCTTC. Amino acids: CASSRGIYGYTF.

This chain links TRBV25-1 with TRBJ1-1; D unresolved. V lost 4 bases to trimming and J lost 3 bases, with 9 bases between them. There are 13 residues in the CDR3. Looked up from germline, CDR1 is MGHDK and CDR2 is SYGVNS. This chain's CDR3 is CASSANVDTEAFF. In nucleotides, the CDR3 is TGTGCCAGCAGTGCGAATGTAGACACTGAAGCTTTCTTT.

The chain employs TRBV7-2 and TRBJ1-1; tentative D call: TRBD1 (6 bases). V was shortened by 0 bases and J by 0 bases, with 17 bases between the two germline ends. CDR1 is SGHTA, CDR2 FQGNSA, per germline. This CDR3 has 18 residues. The CDR3 sequence: CASSLAFPGHFMNTEAFF. The CDR3 DNA reads TGTGCCAGCAGCTTAGCGTTTCCGGGACACTTTATGAACACTGAAGCTTTCTTT.